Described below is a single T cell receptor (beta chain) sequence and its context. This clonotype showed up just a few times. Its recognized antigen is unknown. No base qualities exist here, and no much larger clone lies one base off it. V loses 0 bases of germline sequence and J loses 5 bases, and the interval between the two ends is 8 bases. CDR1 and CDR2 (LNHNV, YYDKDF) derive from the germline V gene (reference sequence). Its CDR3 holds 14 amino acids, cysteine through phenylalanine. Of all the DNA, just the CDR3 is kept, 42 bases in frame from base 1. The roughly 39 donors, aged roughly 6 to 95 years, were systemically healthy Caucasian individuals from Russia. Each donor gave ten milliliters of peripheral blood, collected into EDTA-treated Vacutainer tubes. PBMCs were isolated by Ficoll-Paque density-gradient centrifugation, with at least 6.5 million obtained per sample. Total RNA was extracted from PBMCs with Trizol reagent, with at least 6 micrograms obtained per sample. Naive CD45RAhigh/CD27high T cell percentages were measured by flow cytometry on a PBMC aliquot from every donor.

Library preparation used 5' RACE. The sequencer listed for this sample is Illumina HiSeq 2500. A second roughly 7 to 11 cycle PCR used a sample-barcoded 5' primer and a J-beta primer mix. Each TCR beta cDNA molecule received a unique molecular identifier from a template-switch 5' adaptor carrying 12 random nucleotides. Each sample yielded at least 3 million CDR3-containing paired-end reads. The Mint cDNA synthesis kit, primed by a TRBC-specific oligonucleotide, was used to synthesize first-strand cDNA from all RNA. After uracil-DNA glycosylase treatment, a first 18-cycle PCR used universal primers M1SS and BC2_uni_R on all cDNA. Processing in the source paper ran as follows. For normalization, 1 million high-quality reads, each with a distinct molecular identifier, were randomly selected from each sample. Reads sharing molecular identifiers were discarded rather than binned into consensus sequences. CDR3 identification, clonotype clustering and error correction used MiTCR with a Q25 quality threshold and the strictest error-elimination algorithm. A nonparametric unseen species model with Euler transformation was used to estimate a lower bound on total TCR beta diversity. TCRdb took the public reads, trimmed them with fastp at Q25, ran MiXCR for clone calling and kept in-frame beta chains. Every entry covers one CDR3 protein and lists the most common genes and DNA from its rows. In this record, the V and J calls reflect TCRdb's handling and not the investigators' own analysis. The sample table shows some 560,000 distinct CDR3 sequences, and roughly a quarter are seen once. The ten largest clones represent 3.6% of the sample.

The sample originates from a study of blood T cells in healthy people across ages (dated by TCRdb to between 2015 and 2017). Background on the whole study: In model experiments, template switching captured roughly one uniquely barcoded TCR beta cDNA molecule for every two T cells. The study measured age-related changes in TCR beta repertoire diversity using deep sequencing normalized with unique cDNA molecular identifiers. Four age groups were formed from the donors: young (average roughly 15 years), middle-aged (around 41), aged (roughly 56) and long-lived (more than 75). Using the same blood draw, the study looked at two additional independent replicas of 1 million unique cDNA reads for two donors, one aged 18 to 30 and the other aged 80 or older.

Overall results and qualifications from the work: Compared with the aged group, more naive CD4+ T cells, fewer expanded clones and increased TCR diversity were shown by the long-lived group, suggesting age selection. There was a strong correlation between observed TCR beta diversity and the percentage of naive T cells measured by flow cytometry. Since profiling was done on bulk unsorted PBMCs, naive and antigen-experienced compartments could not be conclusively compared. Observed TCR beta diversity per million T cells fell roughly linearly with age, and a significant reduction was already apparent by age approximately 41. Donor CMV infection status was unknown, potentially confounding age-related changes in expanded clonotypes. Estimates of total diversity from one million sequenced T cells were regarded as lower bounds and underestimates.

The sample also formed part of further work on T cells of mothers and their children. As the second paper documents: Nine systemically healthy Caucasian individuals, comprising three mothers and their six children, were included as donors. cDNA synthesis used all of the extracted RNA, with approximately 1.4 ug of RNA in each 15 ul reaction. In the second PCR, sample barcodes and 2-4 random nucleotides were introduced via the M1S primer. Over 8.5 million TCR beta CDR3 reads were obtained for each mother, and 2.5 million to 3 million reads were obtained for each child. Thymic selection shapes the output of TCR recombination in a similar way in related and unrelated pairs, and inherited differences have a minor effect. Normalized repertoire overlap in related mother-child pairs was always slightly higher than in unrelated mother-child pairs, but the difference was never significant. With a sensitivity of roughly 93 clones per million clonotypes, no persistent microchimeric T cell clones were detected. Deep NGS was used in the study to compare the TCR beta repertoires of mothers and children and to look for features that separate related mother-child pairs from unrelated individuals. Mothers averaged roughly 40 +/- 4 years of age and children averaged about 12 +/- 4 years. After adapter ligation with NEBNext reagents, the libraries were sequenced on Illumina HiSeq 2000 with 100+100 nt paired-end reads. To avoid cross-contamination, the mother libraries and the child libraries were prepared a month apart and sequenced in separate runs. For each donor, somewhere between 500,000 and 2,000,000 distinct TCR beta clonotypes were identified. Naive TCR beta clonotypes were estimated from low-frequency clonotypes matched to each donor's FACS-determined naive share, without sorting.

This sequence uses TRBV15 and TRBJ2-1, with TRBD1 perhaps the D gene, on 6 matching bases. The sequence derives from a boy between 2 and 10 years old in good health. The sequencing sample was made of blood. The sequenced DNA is TGTGCCACCAGCAGAGATCGGACAGACAATGAGCAGTTCTTC. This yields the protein CATSRDRTDNEQFF.